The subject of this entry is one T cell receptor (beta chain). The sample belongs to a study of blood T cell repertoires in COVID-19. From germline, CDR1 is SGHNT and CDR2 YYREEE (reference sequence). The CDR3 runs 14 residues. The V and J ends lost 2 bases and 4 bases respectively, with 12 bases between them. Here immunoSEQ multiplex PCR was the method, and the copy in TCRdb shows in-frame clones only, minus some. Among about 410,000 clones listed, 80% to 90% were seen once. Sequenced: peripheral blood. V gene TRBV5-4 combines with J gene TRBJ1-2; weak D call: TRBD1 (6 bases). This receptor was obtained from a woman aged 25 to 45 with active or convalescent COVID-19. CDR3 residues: CASSFDRPPYGYTF. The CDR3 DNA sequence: TGTGCCAGCAGCTTCGACAGGCCGCCCTATGGCTACACCTTC.